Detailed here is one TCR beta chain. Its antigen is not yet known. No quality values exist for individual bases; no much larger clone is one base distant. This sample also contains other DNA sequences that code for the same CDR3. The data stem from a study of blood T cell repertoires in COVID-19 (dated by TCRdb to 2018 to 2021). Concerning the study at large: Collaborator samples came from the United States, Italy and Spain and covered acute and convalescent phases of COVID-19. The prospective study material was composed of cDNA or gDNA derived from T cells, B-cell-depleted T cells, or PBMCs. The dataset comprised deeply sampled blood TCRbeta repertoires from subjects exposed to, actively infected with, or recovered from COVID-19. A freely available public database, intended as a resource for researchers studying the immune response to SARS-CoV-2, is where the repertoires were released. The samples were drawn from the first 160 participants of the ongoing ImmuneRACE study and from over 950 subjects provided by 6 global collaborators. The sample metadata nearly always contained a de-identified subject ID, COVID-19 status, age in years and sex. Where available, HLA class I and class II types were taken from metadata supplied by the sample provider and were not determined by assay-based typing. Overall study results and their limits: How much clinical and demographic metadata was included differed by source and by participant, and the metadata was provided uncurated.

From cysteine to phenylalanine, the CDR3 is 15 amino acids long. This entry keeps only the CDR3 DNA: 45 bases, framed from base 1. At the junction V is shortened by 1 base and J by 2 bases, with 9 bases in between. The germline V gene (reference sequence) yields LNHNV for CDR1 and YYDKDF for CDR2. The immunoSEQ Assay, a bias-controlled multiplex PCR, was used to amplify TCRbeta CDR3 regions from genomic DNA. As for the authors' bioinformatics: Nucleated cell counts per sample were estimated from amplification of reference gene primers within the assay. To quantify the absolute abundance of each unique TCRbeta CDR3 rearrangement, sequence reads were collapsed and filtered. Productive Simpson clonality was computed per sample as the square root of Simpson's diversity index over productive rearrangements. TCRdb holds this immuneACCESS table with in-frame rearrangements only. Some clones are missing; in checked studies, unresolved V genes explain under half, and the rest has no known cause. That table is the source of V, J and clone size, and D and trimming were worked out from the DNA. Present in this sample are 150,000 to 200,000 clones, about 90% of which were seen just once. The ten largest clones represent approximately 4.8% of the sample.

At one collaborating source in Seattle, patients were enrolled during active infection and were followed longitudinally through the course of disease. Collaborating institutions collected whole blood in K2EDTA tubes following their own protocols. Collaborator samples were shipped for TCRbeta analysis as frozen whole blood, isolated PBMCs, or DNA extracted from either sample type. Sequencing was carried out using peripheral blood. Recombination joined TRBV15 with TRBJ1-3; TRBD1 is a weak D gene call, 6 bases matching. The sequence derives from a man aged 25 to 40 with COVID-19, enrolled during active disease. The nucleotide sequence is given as TGTGCCACCAGCAGAGTAGGGGGTGCTGGAAACACCATATATTTT. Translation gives CATSRVGGAGNTIYF.